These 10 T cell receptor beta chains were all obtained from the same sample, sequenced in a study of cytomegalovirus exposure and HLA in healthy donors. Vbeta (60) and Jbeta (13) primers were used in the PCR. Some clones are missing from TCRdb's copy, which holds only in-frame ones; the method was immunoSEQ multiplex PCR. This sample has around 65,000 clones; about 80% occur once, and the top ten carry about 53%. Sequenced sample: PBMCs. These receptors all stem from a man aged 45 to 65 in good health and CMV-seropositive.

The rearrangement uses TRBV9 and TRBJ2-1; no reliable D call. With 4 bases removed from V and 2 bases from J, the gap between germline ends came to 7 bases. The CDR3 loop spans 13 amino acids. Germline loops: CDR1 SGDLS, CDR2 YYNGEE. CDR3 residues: CASSLGPYNEQFF. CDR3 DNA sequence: TGTGCCAGCAGCCTGGGCCCCTACAATGAGCAGTTCTTC.

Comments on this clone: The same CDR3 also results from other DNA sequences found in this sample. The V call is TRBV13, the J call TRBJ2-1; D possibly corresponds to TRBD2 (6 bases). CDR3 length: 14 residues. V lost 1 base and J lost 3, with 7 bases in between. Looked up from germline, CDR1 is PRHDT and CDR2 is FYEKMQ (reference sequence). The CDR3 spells CASSLAGSYNEQFF. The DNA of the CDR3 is TGTGCCAGCAGCTTAGCCGGGAGCTACAATGAGCAGTTCTTC.

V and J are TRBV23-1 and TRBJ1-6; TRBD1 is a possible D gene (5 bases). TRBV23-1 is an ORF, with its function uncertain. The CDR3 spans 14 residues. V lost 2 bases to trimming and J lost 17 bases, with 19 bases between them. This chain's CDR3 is CASSQRKPNWGFHF. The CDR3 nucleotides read TGCGCCAGCAGTCAACGGAAGCCCAATTGGGGCTTCCACTTT.

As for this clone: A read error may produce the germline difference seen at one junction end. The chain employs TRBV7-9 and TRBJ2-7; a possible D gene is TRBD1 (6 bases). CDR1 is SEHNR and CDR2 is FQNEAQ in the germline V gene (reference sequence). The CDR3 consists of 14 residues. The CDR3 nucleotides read TGTGCCCGCAGCTCCTGGACAGCTAACTACGAGCAGTCCTTC. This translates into CARSSWTANYEQSF.

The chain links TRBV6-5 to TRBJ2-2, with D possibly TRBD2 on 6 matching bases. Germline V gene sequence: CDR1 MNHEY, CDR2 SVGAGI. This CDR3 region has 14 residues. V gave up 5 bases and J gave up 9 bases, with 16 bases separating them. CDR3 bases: TGTGCCAGCAGTGAACGGCAGGGAGGTTGGGAGCTGTTTTTT. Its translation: CASSERQGGWELFF.

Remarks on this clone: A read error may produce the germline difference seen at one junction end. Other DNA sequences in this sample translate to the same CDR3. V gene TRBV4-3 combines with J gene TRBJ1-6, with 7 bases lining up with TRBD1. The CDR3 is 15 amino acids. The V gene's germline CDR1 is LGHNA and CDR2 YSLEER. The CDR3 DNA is TGCGCCAGCAGCCTAAAAACAGGGGAAAATTCCCCCCTCCACTTT. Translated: CASSLKTGENSPLHF.

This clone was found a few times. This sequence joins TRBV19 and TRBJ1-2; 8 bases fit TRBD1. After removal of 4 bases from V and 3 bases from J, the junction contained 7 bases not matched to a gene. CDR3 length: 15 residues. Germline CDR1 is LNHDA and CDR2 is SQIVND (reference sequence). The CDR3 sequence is CASSKGPTGDYGYTF. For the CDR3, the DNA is TGTGCCAGTAGTAAAGGGCCGACAGGGGACTATGGCTACACCTTC.

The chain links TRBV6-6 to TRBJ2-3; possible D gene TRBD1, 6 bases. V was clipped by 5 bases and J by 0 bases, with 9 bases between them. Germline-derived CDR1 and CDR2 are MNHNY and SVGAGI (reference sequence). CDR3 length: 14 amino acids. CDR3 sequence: CASSRTASTDTQYF. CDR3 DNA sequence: TGTGCCAGCAGTCGGACAGCTAGCACAGATACGCAGTATTTT.

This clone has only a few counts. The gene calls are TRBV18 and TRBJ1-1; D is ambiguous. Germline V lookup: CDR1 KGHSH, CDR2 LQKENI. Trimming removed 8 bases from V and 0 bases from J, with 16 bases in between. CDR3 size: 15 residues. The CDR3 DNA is TGTGCCAGCCACAAAGGCGGCTCTATGAACACTGAAGCTTTCTTT. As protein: CASHKGGSMNTEAFF.

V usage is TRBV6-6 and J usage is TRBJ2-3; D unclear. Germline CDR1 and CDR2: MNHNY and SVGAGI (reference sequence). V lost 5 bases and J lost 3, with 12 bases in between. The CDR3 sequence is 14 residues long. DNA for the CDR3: TGTGCCAGCAGTGCGTCCCTGTCGACAGATACGCAGTATTTT. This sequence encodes CASSASLSTDTQYF.